The 6 T cell receptor beta chains given below trace back to one sample, sequenced in a study of T cell changes during pregnancy in multiple sclerosis. The method was immunoSEQ multiplex PCR; TCRdb's version includes in-frame clones alone and lacks a portion of them. The sample shows approximately 34,000 clones, less than 95% of them seen only once. The source material was CD8+ T cells from peripheral blood mononuclear cells, sampled in the first trimester of pregnancy. The receptor set was obtained from a female donor with multiple sclerosis, enrolled in a pregnancy study.

The chain joins TRBV28 to TRBJ2-7; a weak D match, TRBD2 (5 bases). Germline CDR1 is MDHEN and CDR2 is SYDVKM. The CDR3 totals 12 residues. The V end was cut by 7 bases, the J end by 5 bases, with 12 bases between. The CDR3: CASTEPGNEQYF. Written as DNA, the CDR3 is TGTGCCAGCACCGAGCCGGGGAACGAGCAGTACTTC.

The rearrangement uses TRBV2 and TRBJ2-7; TRBD2 might be the D (5 bases). CDR3 length equals 11 residues. Trimming removed 7 bases at V and 7 bases at J, with 11 bases between. Germline assignment: CDR1 SNHLY and CDR2 FYNNEI. The chain's CDR3 is CASNLGGEQYF. CDR3 nucleotide sequence: TGTGCCAGCAACCTTGGAGGAGAGCAGTACTTC.

This rearrangement joins TRBV27 to TRBJ2-3; D gene uncertain. The CDR3 has 15 residues. V was shortened by 3 bases and J by 2 bases, with 12 bases between the two germline ends. The V gene's germline CDR1 is MNHEY and CDR2 SMNVEV (reference sequence). DNA of the CDR3: TGTGCCAGCAGTTTTGGAAGCAGGTACACAGATACGCAGTATTTT. This gives the protein CASSFGSRYTDTQYF.

The chain employs TRBV11-2 and TRBJ2-7; 8 bases line up with TRBD1. The CDR3 has 15 residues. From germline, CDR1 is SGHAT and CDR2 FQNNGV. J was trimmed by 2 bases and V by 4 bases; bases with no gene match: 7. CDR3 nucleotide sequence: TGTGCCAGCAGCTCAACGGGACAGGCCGCCTACGAGCAGTACTTC. It specifies CASSSTGQAAYEQYF.

The chain recombines TRBV11-2 with TRBJ2-5; perhaps TRBD1 as D (5 bases). From germline, CDR1 is SGHAT and CDR2 FQNNGV. The CDR3 covers 14 residues. The V end was cut by 2 bases, the J end by 3 bases, with 10 bases between. CDR3 coding DNA: TGTGCCAGCAGCTTACCCGGCAGGGAAGAGACCCAGTACTTC. This gives the protein CASSLPGREETQYF.

V is TRBV7-9 and J is TRBJ1-2; TRBD1 is a possible D gene (5 bases). Germline CDR1 and CDR2: SEHNR and FQNEAQ (reference sequence). This CDR3 is 14 amino acids long. Trimming stripped 7 bases from V and 3 bases from J, with 15 bases between. The CDR3 bases are TGTGCCAGCACCTCCCAGGGCCGAGACTATGGCTACACCTTC. It codes for CASTSQGRDYGYTF.